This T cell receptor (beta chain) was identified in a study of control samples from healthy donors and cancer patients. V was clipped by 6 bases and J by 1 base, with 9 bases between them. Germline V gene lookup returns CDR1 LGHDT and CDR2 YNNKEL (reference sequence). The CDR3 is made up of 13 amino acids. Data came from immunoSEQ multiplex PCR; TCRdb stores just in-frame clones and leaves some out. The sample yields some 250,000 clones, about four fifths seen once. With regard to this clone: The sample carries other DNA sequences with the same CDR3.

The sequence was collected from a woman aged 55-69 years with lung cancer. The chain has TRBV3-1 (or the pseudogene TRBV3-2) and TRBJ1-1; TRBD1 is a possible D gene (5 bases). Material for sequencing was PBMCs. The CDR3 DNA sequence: TGTGCCAGCAGTCAGGGAGCGAACACTGAAGCTTTCTTT. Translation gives CASSQGANTEAFF.